This T cell receptor (beta chain) is drawn from a study of cytomegalovirus exposure and HLA in healthy donors. Study details: Out of 398 genotyped donors, about 84% belonged to the Caucasian-associated ancestry cluster.

This CDR3 has 18 amino acids. Per germline, CDR1 ENHRY and CDR2 SYGVKD. Trimming took 11 bases from V and 1 from J, leaving 26 bases between them. Remarks on this clone: Its antigen is not known.

Primers: 60 Vbeta forward and 13 Jbeta reverse. Profiling relied on immunoSEQ multiplex PCR, and the TCRdb table lists in-frame clones only, not all of them. The sample has around 95,000 clones; around 67% are singletons. Overall study results and limits: Investigators reported over 150 TCR beta chains as tied to cytomegalovirus. Most CMV-associated TCR beta chains appeared HLA-restricted in a later analysis.

This chain joins TRBV10-3 and TRBJ1-4; D possibly corresponds to TRBD1 (6 bases). The sequence came from a male donor in good health and CMV-seronegative. The sequencing sample was made of PBMCs. The CDR3 loop reads CASTRGQGPGETNEKLFF. The DNA for the CDR3 is TGTGCCTCTACCAGAGGGCAGGGGCCCGGAGAAACTAATGAAAAACTGTTTTTT.